The TCR beta chain described here comes from a study of blood T cell repertoires in COVID-19. At the level of the study: Samples came from the United States, Italy and Spain, spanning acute and convalescent COVID-19. The cDNA or gDNA used as material had been derived from T cells, B-cell-depleted T cells, or PBMCs.

Seattle patients were enrolled while actively infected and followed longitudinally. In the original workflow: For nucleated cells, counts were estimated from reference gene primer amplification. The assay was immunoSEQ multiplex PCR, and TCRdb's table has in-frame clones only and misses some. That table furnishes V, J and clone size, whereas the DNA furnished D and trimming. The sample has about 480,000 clones; roughly 87% are singletons. CDR1 is MNHNY and CDR2 is SVGAGI in the germline V gene (reference sequence). The CDR3 is made up of 17 amino acids. The ends lost 5 bases at V and 2 bases at J; junction bases unmatched: 14.

Source material: peripheral blood. The clonotype was recovered from a man younger than 30 with COVID-19, enrolled during active disease. The chain employs TRBV6-6 and TRBJ2-7; TRBD2 matches at 8 bases. The CDR3 reads CASSPNFSGTAPYEQYF. CDR3 DNA: TGTGCCAGCAGTCCGAACTTTAGCGGGACCGCCCCCTACGAGCAGTACTTC.